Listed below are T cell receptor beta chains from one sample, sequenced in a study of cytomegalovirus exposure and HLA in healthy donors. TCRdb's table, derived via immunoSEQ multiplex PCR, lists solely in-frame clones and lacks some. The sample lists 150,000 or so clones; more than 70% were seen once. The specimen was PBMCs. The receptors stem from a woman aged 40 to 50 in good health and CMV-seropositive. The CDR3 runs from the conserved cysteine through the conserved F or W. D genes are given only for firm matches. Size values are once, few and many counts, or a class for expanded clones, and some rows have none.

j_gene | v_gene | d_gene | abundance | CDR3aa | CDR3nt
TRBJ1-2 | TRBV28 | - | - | CASIGGVPFGYTF | TGTGCCAGCATTGGCGGGGTCCCTTTCGGCTACACCTTC
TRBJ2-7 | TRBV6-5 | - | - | CASSYRRTDYEQYF | TGTGCCAGCAGTTACCGTAGGACAGACTACGAGCAGTACTTC
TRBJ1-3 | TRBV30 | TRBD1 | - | CAWRPQGASRYTIYF | TGTGCCTGGAGACCACAGGGGGCGTCTCGTTACACCATATATTTT
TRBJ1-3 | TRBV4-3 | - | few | CASSQDLGSLVGNTIYF | TGCGCCAGCAGCCAAGATCTGGGGAGTCTAGTTGGAAACACCATATATTTT
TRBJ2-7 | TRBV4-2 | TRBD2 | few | CASSQANGGISGRVPYEQYF | TGTGCCAGCAGCCAAGCAAACGGGGGCATAAGCGGGAGAGTCCCCTACGAGCAGTACTTC
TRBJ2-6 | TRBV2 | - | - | CASSDAGANVLTF | TGTGCCAGCAGTGACGCTGGGGCCAACGTCCTGACTTTC
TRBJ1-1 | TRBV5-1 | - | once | CASSLGGDKAFF | TGCGCCAGCAGCTTGGGGGGAGATAAAGCTTTCTTT
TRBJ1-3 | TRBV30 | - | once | CACQGHGGNTIYF | TGTGCCTGTCAGGGGCATGGCGGAAACACCATATATTTT
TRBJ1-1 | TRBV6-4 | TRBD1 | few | CASRTGVGGTEAFF | TGTGCCAGTCGGACAGGGGTTGGTGGCACTGAAGCTTTCTTT
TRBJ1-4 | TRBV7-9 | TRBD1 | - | CASSAGQVTTNEKLFF | TGTGCCAGCAGCGCCGGACAGGTGACAACTAATGAAAAACTGTTTTTT
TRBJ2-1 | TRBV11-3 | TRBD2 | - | CASSSGGLAGVVDEQFF | TGTGCCAGCAGCTCGGGGGGTTTAGCGGGAGTGGTTGATGAGCAGTTCTTC
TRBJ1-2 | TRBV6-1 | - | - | CASNLQGYGYTF | TGTGCCAGCAATTTACAGGGCTATGGCTACACCTTC
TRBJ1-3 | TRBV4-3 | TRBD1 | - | CASSQDGDRIGSPIYF | TGCGCCAGCAGCCAAGACGGGGACAGGATAGGCAGCCCCATATATTTT
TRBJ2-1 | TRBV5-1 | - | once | CASRIDRSYNEQFF | TGCGCCAGCCGGATAGACAGGTCCTACAATGAGCAGTTCTTC
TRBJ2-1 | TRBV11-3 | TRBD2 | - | CASSLDHGSGRANNEQFF | TGTGCCAGCAGCTTAGATCACGGTAGCGGGAGGGCCAACAATGAGCAGTTCTTC
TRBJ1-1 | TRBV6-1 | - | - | CASEEPMMNTEAFF | TGTGCCAGCGAGGAGCCCATGATGAACACTGAAGCTTTCTTT
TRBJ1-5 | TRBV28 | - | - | CASSLTGIDQPQHF | TGTGCCAGCAGTTTAACAGGAATTGATCAGCCCCAGCATTTT
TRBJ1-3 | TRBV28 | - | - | CASSIDRSGNTIYF | TGTGCCAGCAGTATCGACAGGTCGGGAAACACCATATATTTT
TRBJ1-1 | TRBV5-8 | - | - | CASSLALGNTEAFF | TGTGCCAGCAGCTTGGCACTCGGGAACACTGAAGCTTTCTTT
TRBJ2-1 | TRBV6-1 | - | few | CASSVTGSYNEQFF | TGTGCCAGCAGTGTGACAGGCTCCTACAATGAGCAGTTCTTC
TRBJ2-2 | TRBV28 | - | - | CASSLSGNTGELFF | TGTGCCAGCAGTTTATCCGGGAACACCGGGGAGCTGTTTTTT
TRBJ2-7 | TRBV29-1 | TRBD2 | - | CSVEVGSGMGEQYF | TGCAGCGTTGAAGTGGGTAGCGGGATGGGGGAGCAGTACTTC
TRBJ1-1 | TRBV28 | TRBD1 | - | CASSSPRDRMNTEAFF | TGTGCCAGCAGTTCCCCGAGGGACAGGATGAACACTGAAGCTTTCTTT
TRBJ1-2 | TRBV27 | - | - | CASSLWGGRGESGYTF | TGTGCCAGCAGTTTATGGGGGGGACGCGGGGAGTCAGGCTACACCTTC
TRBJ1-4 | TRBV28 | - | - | CASSTQLYRVEGEKLFF | TGTGCCAGCAGTACCCAACTCTACAGGGTAGAGGGTGAAAAACTGTTTTTT
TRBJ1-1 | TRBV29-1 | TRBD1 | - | CSARLLQGSGKGAFF | TGCAGCGCCCGACTTTTACAGGGGAGTGGTAAAGGAGCTTTCTTT
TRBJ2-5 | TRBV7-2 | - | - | CASSLDLGETQYF | TGTGCCAGCAGCTTAGATCTAGGAGAGACCCAGTACTTC
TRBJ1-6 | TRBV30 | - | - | CAWSVAVTSYNSPLHF | TGTGCCTGGAGTGTCGCAGTCACCTCCTATAATTCACCCCTCCACTTT
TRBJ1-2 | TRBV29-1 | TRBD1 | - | CSVGTGGPYGYTF | TGCAGCGTGGGAACAGGGGGCCCCTATGGCTACACCTTC
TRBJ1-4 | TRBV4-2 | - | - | CASSQDAAGFRTNEKLFF | TGTGCCAGCAGCCAAGATGCCGCAGGATTTCGAACTAATGAAAAACTGTTTTTT
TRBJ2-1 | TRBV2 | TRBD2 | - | CASSLTSGSANEQFF | TGTGCCAGCAGTCTAACTAGCGGGAGCGCAAATGAGCAGTTCTTC
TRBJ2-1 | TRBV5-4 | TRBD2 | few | CASSLSGISYNEQFF | TGTGCCAGCAGCCTTAGCGGGATCTCCTACAATGAGCAGTTCTTC
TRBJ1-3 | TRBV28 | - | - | CASSSPGASGNTIYF | TGTGCCAGCAGTTCTCCAGGGGCCTCTGGAAACACCATATATTTT
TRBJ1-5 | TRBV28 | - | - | CASRGPNQPQHF | TGTGCCAGCAGGGGCCCCAATCAGCCCCAGCATTTT
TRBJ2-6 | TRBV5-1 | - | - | CASSLPNLSGANVLTF | TGCGCCAGCAGCTTGCCTAACCTCTCTGGGGCCAACGTCCTGACTTTC
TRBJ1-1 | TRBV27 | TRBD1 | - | CASSWGQGSTEAFF | TGTGCCAGCAGTTGGGGACAGGGGAGCACTGAAGCTTTCTTT
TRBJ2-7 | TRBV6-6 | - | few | CASNRRGSNYEQYF | TGTGCCAGCAATCGCAGGGGCTCCAACTACGAGCAGTACTTC
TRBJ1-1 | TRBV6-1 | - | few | CASGTRGFTEAFF | TGTGCCAGCGGGACGCGGGGTTTCACTGAAGCTTTCTTT
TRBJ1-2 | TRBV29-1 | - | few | CSVVWPNYGYTF | TGCAGCGTTGTTTGGCCTAACTATGGCTACACCTTC
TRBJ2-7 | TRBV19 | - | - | CASSIRTAAYEQYF | TGTGCCAGTAGTATACGGACAGCCGCCTACGAGCAGTACTTC
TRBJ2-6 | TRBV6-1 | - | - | CASSITGSGANVLTF | TGTGCCAGCAGCATCACAGGCTCTGGGGCCAACGTCCTGACTTTC
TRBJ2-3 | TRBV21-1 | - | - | CASSPQRTAWPLTDTQYF | TGTGCCAGCAGCCCCCAAAGGACAGCCTGGCCCCTCACAGATACGCAGTATTTT